These 20 T cell receptor beta chains originate from one sample sequenced in a study of OX40 agonist ivuxolimab in advanced cancers. The protocol was immunoSEQ multiplex PCR, while the TCRdb copy is restricted to in-frame clones and leaves out a portion. Of some 62,000 clones listed, around 90% are singletons. The source was CD4+ or CD8+ T cells sorted from blood, collected in a trial of the OX40 agonist ivuxolimab. These TCRs come from an adult with an advanced solid tumor such as melanoma, head and neck, liver or kidney cancer.

The CDR3 sequence: CASSPGRAGYTF. CDR3 in DNA: TGTGCCAGCAGTCCAGGCAGAGCTGGCTACACCTTC. The V and J genes are TRBV28 and TRBJ1-2; no definite D call. The V and J ends lost 5 bases and 7 bases respectively, with 11 bases between them. Germline V CDR1 and CDR2: MDHEN, SYDVKM. CDR3 length: 12 amino acids.

The genes are TRBV5-1 and TRBJ2-3; 10 positions agree with TRBD2. Germline loops: CDR1 SGHRS, CDR2 YFSETQ. Trimming cost V 0 bases and J 2 bases; bases outside gene matches: 9. The CDR3 extends over 18 amino acids. CDR3 DNA sequence: TGCGCCAGCAGCTTGGGGGTAGCGGGAGGCTCTTACACAGATACGCAGTATTTT. It is translated as CASSLGVAGGSYTDTQYF.

CDR3 amino acids: CATSIQRSSYNEQFF. In DNA, the CDR3 is TGTGCCACCAGCATTCAACGCAGCTCCTACAATGAGCAGTTCTTC. The chain combines TRBV15 with TRBJ2-1; D gene unclear. CDR3 length: 15 residues. Germline V CDR1 and CDR2: LNHNV, YYDKDF (reference sequence). Trimming removed 4 bases at V and 0 bases at J, with 10 bases between. Filled out from reference TRBV15 and TRBJ2-1, the complete variable domain reads DAMVIQNPRYQVTQFGKPVTLSCSQTLNHNVMYWYQQKSSQAPKLLFHYYDKDFNNEADTPDNFQSRRPNTSFCFLDIRSPGLGDTAMYLCATSIQRSSYNEQFFGPGTRLTVL.

The chain is built from TRBV28 and TRBJ1-2; D unresolved. This CDR3 is built from 15 residues. Per the germline V gene, CDR1 is MDHEN and CDR2 is SYDVKM. V lost 7 bases to trimming and J lost 0 bases, with 15 bases between them. This CDR3 is CASKEGSLANYGYTF. The DNA of the CDR3 is TGTGCCAGCAAGGAGGGCAGCTTAGCTAACTATGGCTACACCTTC.

The chain carries TRBV11-3 and TRBJ2-7, with D perhaps being TRBD1 or TRBD2 (5 bases each). CDR3 length: 15 amino acids. The germline V and J ends were trimmed by 5 bases and 3 bases, with 17 bases remaining between them. In germline, CDR1 is SGHNT, CDR2 YENEEA. In DNA, the CDR3 is TGTGCCAGCAGCCCTCGCTCCGGGACCATCTACGAGCAGTACTTC. It codes for CASSPRSGTIYEQYF.

The J gene is TRBJ2-7, the V gene TRBV14; a weak D match, TRBD1 (6 bases). Trimming pared 2 bases from V and 2 bases from J, leaving 10 bases between. The CDR3 covers 14 residues. CDR1 is SGHDN, CDR2 FVKESK, per germline. This chain's CDR3 is CASSQYRATYEQYF. The CDR3, as DNA: TGTGCCAGCAGCCAATACAGGGCTACCTACGAGCAGTACTTC.

This sequence joins TRBV5-4 and TRBJ1-2; tentatively, D is TRBD1 (5 bases). V was clipped by 0 bases and J by 4 bases, with 10 bases between them. From germline, CDR1 is SGHNT and CDR2 YYREEE (reference sequence). CDR3 length equals 14 residues. As DNA, the CDR3 is TGTGCCAGCAGCTTGGGGGACGGGTTCTATGGCTACACCTTC. Its protein product is CASSLGDGFYGYTF.

Worth noting for this clone: One junction end disagrees with the germline gene, perhaps due to a read error. The chain uses TRBV2 and TRBJ2-7; D is uncertain. CDR1 and CDR2 from the germline V gene are SNHLY and FYNNEI. The length of the CDR3 is 13 residues. Here the CDR3 reads CASSDYGEYEQCF. CDR3 bases: TGTGCCAGCAGTGATTACGGAGAGTACGAGCAGTGCTTC.

The chain has TRBV2 and TRBJ1-5, with D perhaps matching TRBD1 (5 bases). V lost 8 bases, J lost 4 bases, and 15 bases lay in between. CDR1 and CDR2 from the germline V gene are SNHLY and FYNNEI. The CDR3 is made up of 14 amino acids. Here the CDR3 DNA reads TGTGCCAGCGCAAGGGACCGATGGAATCAGCCCCAGCATTTT. Translated: CASARDRWNQPQHF.

The table lists this clone with a count of one. The V call is TRBV30, the J call TRBJ1-2; D not certain. Trimming took off 5 bases at V and 2 bases at J, with 9 bases between the two ends. The CDR3 runs to 12 residues. Germline values: CDR1 GTSNPN, CDR2 SVGIG (reference sequence). The CDR3 sequence is CAWGHGNYGYTF. The CDR3 DNA is TGTGCCTGGGGCCACGGGAACTATGGCTACACCTTC.

This clone has only one observation. The chain couples TRBV6-6 to TRBJ1-3, with D uncertain. The V end lost 0 bases, the J end lost 3 bases, and 6 bases lay between the germline ends. Germline loops: CDR1 MNHNY, CDR2 SVGAGI (reference sequence). This CDR3 spans 14 amino acids. CDR3 coding DNA: TGTGCCAGCAGTTACTCGATCCATGGAAACACCATATATTTT. Amino acids: CASSYSIHGNTIYF.

V usage is TRBV28 and J usage is TRBJ1-5, with D hard to call. This CDR3 is built from 13 residues. Trimming left V 8 bases short and J 1 base short, with 9 bases between. From germline, CDR1 is MDHEN and CDR2 SYDVKM. The CDR3 spells CASEGWSNQPQHF. DNA for the CDR3: TGTGCCAGCGAGGGCTGGAGCAATCAGCCCCAGCATTTT.

The chain employs TRBV2 and TRBJ2-3; the D gene is possibly TRBD2 (5 bases). V lost 5 bases to trimming and J lost 8 bases, with 11 bases between them. The germline V gene encodes CDR1 SNHLY and CDR2 FYNNEI. This CDR3 has 12 residues. CDR3: CASSQDLGTQYF. The CDR3 coding sequence is TGTGCCAGCAGTCAGGACTTAGGTACGCAGTATTTT.

J is TRBJ2-3 and V is TRBV5-1; TRBD2 agrees at 7 bases. Germline CDR1 and CDR2: SGHRS and YFSETQ. V was pared by 3 bases and J by 1 base, with 8 bases of the junction left unmatched. This CDR3 has 16 residues. In nucleotides, the CDR3 is TGCGCCAGCAGCTCCACCGTAGCGGGCGGCACAGATACGCAGTATTTT. Its translation is CASSSTVAGGTDTQYF.

The V gene is TRBV27, the J gene TRBJ2-5; D perhaps matches TRBD2 (6 bases). Germline loops: CDR1 MNHEY, CDR2 SMNVEV (reference sequence). The length of the CDR3 is 14 residues. This CDR3 is CASGFEPGLETQYF. CDR3 DNA: TGTGCAAGCGGGTTCGAGCCGGGGTTGGAGACCCAGTACTTC.

The chain combines TRBV4-2 with TRBJ2-1, with 8 bases that match TRBD2. The CDR3 runs 15 residues. Trimming at V came to 2 bases and at J to 3 bases, leaving 3 bases not matched to a gene. Germline-derived CDR1 and CDR2 are LGHNA and YNFKEQ. The CDR3 sequence is CASSQLAGSYNEQFF. For the CDR3, the DNA is TGTGCCAGCAGCCAATTAGCGGGGAGCTACAATGAGCAGTTCTTC.

The rearrangement uses TRBV2 and TRBJ2-7; tentative D call: TRBD2 (6 bases). The CDR3 has 14 amino acids. Germline CDR1 reads SNHLY; CDR2 reads FYNNEI. V lost 3 bases, J lost 1 base, and 10 bases lay in between. The CDR3: CASSDEGLSYEQYF. The CDR3 DNA reads TGTGCCAGCAGTGACGAGGGACTTTCCTACGAGCAGTACTTC.

Remarks on this clone: At the DNA level, this CDR3 is encoded by other sequences in the same sample as well. The V call is TRBV28, the J call TRBJ2-5; D ambiguous. CDR3 length: 12 residues. V was pared by 6 bases and J by 0 bases, with 5 bases between. The germline V gene has CDR1 MDHEN and CDR2 SYDVKM. The CDR3, as DNA: TGTGCCAGCAGCTCCTACCAAGAGACCCAGTACTTC. Its translation: CASSSYQETQYF.

The gene calls are TRBV7-6 and TRBJ2-7, with D perhaps being TRBD1 or TRBD2 (5 bases each). CDR3 size: 12 residues. In germline, CDR1 is SGHVS, CDR2 FNYEAQ. Trimming removed 4 bases at V and 7 bases at J, with 11 bases between. CDR3 amino acids: CASSSYGTEQYF. The CDR3 DNA is TGTGCCAGCAGCTCCTATGGGACGGAGCAGTACTTC. The full variable domain, completed using reference TRBV7-6 and TRBJ2-7, is GAGVSQSPRYKVTKRGQDVALRCDPISGHVSLYWYRQALGQGPEFLTYFNYEAQQDKSGLPNDRFSAERPEGSISTLTIQRTEQRDSAMYRCASSSYGTEQYFGPGTRLTVT.

The chain carries TRBV19 and TRBJ2-7; 10 bases fit TRBD2. V lost 7 bases and J lost 7; bases outside the gene matches: 7. The germline CDR1 and CDR2 sequences are LNHDA and SQIVND (reference sequence). The CDR3 runs 13 residues. CDR3 sequence (DNA): TGTGCCAGTATGTCTAGCGGGAGTTGGGAGCAGTACTTC. It specifies CASMSSGSWEQYF.